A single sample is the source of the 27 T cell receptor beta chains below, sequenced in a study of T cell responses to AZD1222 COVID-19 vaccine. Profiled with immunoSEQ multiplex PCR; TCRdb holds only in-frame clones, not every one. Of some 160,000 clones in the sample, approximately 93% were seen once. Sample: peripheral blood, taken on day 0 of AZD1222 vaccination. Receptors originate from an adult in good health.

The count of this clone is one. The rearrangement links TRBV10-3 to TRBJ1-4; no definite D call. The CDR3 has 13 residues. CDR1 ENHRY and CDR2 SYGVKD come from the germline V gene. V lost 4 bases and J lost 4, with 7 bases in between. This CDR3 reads CAISADGNEKLFF. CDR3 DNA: TGTGCCATCAGTGCAGACGGTAATGAAAAACTGTTTTTT.

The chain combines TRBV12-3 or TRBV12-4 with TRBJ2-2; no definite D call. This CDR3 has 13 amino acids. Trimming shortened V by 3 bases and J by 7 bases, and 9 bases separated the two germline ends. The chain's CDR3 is CASSFVVSGELFF. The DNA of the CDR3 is TGTGCCAGCAGTTTCGTAGTTAGCGGGGAGCTGTTTTTT.

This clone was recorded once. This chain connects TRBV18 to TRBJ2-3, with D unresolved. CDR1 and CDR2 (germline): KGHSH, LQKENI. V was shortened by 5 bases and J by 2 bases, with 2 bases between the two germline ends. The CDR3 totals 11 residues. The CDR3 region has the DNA TGTGCCAGCTCATTCACAGATACGCAGTATTTT. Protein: CASSFTDTQYF.

The DNA of the CDR3 is TGTGCCAGCAGCTTAGTAGGGTTCTCGGAGACCCAGTACTTC. Translation: CASSLVGFSETQYF. The chain has TRBV7-9 and TRBJ2-5; D uncertain. CDR1 and CDR2 (germline): SEHNR, FQNEAQ (reference sequence). V gave up 1 base and J gave up 5 bases, with 11 bases separating them. The CDR3 loop spans 14 amino acids.

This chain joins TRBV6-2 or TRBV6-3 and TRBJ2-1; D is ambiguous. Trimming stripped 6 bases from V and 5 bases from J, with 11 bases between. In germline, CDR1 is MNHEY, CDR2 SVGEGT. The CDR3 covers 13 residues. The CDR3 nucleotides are TGTGCCAGCAGCCGTGAGCCCCACAATGAGCAGTTCTTC. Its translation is CASSREPHNEQFF.

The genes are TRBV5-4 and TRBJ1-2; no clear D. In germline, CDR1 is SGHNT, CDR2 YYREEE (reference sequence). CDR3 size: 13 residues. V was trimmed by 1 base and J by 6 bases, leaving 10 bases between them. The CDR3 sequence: CASSLPRVDGYTF. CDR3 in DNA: TGTGCCAGCAGCTTGCCAAGGGTCGATGGCTACACCTTC.

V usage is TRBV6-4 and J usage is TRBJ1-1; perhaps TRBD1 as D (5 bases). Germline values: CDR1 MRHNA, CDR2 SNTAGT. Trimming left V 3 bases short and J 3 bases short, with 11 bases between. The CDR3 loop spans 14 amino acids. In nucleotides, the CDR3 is TGTGCCAGCAGTGAATGGGTGGGGGACACTGAAGCTTTCTTT. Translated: CASSEWVGDTEAFF.

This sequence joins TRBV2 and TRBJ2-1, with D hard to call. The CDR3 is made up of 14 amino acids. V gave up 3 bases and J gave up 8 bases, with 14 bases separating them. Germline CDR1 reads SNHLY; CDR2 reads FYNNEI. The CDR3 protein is CASSDSEAVHEQFF. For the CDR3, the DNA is TGTGCCAGCAGTGATTCAGAGGCGGTCCATGAGCAGTTCTTC.

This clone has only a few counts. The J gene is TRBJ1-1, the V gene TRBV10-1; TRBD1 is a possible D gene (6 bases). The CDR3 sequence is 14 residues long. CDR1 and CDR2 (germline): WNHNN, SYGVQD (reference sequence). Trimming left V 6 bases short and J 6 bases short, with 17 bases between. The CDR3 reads CASSRGGLRPEAFF. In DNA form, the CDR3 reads TGCGCCAGCAGCCGTGGGGGGCTCCGCCCTGAAGCTTTCTTT.

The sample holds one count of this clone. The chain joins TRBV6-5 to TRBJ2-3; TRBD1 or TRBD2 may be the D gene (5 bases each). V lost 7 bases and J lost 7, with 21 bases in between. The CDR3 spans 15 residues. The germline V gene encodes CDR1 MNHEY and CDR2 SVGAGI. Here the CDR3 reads CASMGLGVRPNTQYF. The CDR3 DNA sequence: TGTGCCAGCATGGGGTTGGGGGTTCGGCCGAATACGCAGTATTTT.

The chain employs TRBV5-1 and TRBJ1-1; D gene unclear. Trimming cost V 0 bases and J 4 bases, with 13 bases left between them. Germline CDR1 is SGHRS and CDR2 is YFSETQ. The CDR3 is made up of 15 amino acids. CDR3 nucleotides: TGCGCCAGCAGCTTGGGGCCACCCCGGGGCACTGAAGCTTTCTTT. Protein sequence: CASSLGPPRGTEAFF.

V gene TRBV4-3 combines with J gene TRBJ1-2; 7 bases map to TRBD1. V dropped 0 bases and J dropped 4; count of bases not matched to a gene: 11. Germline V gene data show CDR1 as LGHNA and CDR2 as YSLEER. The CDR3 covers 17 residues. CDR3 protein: CASSQEVRQGSPYGYTF. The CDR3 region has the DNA TGCGCCAGCAGCCAAGAGGTCAGACAGGGAAGCCCCTATGGCTACACCTTC.

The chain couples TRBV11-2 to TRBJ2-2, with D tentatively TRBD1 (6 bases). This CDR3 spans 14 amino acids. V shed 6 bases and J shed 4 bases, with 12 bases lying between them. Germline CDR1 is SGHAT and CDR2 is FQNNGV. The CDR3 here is CASRLTGATGELFF. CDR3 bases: TGTGCCAGCAGGTTGACAGGAGCCACCGGGGAGCTGTTTTTT.

The CDR3 sequence is CASSSLGHHPGYGYTF. In nucleotides, the CDR3 is TGTGCCAGCAGTAGCCTTGGACATCACCCCGGCTATGGCTACACCTTC. This sequence joins TRBV6-2 or TRBV6-3 and TRBJ1-2; D may be TRBD1 (5 bases). Germline CDR1 is MNHEY and CDR2 is SVGEGT. V gave up 5 bases and J gave up 4 bases, with 20 bases separating them. This CDR3 region has 16 residues.

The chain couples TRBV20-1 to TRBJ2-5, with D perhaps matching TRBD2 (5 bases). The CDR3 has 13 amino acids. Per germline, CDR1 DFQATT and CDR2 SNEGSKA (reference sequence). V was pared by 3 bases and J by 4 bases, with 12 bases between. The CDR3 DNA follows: TGCAGTGCTAGTTGGGGAGCCTCAGAGACCCAGTACTTC. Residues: CSASWGASETQYF.

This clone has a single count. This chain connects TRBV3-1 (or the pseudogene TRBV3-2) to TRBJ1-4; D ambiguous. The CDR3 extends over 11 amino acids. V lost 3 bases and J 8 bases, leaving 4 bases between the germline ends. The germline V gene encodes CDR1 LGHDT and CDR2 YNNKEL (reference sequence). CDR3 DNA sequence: TGTGCCAGCAGCCACGTGGAAAAACTGTTTTTT. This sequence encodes CASSHVEKLFF.

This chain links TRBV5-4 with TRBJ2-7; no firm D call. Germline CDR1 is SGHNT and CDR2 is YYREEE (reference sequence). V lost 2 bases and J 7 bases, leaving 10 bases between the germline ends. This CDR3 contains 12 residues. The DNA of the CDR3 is TGTGCCAGCAGCTTCAGGTCTGGGGAGCAGTACTTC. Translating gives CASSFRSGEQYF.

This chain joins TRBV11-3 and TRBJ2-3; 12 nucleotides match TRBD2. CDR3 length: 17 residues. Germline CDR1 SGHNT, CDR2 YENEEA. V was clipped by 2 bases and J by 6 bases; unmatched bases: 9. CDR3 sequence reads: CASSLTSGGPPVDTQYF. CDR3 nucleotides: TGTGCCAGCAGCTTAACTAGCGGGGGGCCCCCTGTTGATACGCAGTATTTT.

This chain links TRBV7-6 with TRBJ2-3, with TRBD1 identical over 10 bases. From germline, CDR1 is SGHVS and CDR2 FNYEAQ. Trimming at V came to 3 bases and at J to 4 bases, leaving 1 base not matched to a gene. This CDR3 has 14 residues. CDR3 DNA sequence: TGTGCCAGCAGCTTTGGACAGGGGGCAGATACGCAGTATTTT. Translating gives CASSFGQGADTQYF.

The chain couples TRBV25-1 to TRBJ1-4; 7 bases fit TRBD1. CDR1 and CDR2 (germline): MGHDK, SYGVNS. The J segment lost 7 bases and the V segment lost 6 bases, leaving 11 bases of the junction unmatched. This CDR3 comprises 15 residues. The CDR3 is CASSSTGNVAEKLFF. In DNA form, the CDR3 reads TGTGCCAGCAGCTCGACAGGGAATGTGGCTGAAAAACTGTTTTTT.

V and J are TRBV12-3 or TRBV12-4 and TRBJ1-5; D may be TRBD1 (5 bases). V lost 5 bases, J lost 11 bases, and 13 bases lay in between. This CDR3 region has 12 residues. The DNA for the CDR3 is TGTGCCAGCAGTATTCTGGGGGTCTCCCAGCATTTT. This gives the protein CASSILGVSQHF.

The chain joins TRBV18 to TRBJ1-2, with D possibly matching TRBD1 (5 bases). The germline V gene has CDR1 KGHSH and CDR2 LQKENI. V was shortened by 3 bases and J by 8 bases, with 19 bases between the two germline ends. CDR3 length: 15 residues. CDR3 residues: CASSPAADTQRGYTF. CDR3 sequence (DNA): TGTGCCAGCTCACCCGCGGCGGACACCCAAAGGGGCTACACCTTC. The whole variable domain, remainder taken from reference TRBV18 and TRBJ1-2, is NAGVMQNPRHLVRRRGQEARLRCSPMKGHSHVYWYRQLPEEGLKFMVYLQKENIIDESGMPKERFSAEFPKEGPSILRIQQVVRGDSAAYFCASSPAADTQRGYTFGSGTRLTVV.

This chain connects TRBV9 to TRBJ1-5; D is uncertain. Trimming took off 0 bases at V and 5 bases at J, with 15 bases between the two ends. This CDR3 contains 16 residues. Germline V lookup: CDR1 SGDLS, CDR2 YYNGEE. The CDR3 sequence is CASSVGHDPGYQPQHF. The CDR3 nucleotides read TGTGCCAGCAGCGTAGGACACGATCCGGGCTATCAGCCCCAGCATTTT.

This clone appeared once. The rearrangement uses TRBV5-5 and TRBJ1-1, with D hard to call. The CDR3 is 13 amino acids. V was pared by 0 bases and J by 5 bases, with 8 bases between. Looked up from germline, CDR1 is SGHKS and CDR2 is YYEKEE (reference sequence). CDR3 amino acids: CASSLVTETEAFF. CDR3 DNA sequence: TGTGCCAGCAGCTTGGTTACAGAAACTGAAGCTTTCTTT.

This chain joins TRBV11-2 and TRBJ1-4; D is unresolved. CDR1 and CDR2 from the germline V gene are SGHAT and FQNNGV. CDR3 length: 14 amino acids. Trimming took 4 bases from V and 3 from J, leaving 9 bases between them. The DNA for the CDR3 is TGTGCCAGCAGCTACACTTGGGCTAATGAAAAACTGTTTTTT. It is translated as CASSYTWANEKLFF. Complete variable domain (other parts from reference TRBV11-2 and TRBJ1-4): EAGVAQSPRYKIIEKRQSVAFWCNPISGHATLYWYQQILGQGPKLLIQFQNNGVVDDSQLPKDRFSAERLKGVDSTLKIQPAKLEDSAVYLCASSYTWANEKLFFGSGTQLSVL.

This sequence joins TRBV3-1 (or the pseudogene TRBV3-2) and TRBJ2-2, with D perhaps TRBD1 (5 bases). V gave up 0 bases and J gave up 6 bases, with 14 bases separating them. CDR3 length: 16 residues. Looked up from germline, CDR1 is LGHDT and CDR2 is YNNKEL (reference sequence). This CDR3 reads CASSQDGQGYAGELFF. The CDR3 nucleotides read TGTGCCAGCAGCCAAGATGGGCAGGGATACGCCGGGGAGCTGTTTTTT.

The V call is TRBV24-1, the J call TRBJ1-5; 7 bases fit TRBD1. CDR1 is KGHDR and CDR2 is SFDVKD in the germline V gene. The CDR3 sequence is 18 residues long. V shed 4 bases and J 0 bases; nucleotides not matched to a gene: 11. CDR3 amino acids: CATSDLPGQKNSNQPQHF. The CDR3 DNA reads TGTGCCACCAGTGACCTACCGGGACAGAAAAATAGCAATCAGCCCCAGCATTTT.